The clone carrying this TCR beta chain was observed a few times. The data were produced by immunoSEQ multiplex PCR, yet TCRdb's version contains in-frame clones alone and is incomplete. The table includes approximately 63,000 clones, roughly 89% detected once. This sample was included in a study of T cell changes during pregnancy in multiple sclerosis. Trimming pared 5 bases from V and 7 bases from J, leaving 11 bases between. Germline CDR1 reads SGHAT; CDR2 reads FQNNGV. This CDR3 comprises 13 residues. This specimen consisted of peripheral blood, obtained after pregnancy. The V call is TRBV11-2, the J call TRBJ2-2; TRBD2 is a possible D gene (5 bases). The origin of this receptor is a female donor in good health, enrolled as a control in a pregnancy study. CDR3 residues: CASSQTGYGELFF. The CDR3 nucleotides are TGTGCCAGCAGCCAGACGGGGTACGGGGAGCTGTTTTTT. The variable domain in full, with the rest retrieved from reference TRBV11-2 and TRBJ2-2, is EAGVAQSPRYKIIEKRQSVAFWCNPISGHATLYWYQQILGQGPKLLIQFQNNGVVDDSQLPKDRFSAERLKGVDSTLKIQPAKLEDSAVYLCASSQTGYGELFFGEGSRLTVL.